This T cell receptor beta chain was sequenced during a study of T-cell memory formation after mild COVID-19. Across the whole study: Largely, TCR clusters stayed within a single donor. General study findings and limits: Pre-infection memory showed some responding clones, and this suggested that cross-reactive memory joined. Among clones contracting day 15 to 85, CD4/CD8 was balanced, whereas later expanders leaned CD4+.

5'RACE with constant-segment primers built TCRalpha and TCRbeta cDNA libraries with UMIs. TCRdb itself ran the 5' RACE reads through MiXCR, one entry per CDR3 protein. Altogether some 97,000 distinct CDR3 sequences are present, 11% being singletons, with the ten largest covering about two fifths. This clonotype occurred once. Antigen unknown. Without the conserved terminal phenylalanine or tryptophan, this CDR3 likely stems from a read error. This receptor was taken from a man younger than 35 who had mild COVID-19 (a few samples of this study predate the infection). Cell type and time point are not known. Input material: PBMCs or a T cell subset sorted from them (not recorded which).

The CDR3 bases are TGTGCCAGCAGTTGGGACACCTACGAGCAGTACATC. This translates into CASSWDTYEQYI. The J gene is TRBJ2-7, the V gene TRBV6-5; D perhaps matches TRBD1 (6 bases). The CDR3 covers 12 residues. Germline-derived CDR1 and CDR2 are MNHEY and SVGAGI. V was clipped by 4 bases and J by 2 bases, with 6 bases between them.